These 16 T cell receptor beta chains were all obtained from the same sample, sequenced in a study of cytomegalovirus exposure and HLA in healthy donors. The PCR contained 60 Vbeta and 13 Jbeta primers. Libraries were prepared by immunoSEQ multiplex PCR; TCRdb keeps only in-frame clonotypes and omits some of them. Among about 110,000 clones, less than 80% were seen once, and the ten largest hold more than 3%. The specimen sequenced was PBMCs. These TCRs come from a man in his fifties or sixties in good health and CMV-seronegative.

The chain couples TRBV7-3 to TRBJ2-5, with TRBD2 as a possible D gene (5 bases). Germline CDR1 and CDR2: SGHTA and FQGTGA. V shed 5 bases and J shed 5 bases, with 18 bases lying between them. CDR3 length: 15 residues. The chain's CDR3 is CASSPGSRAFETQYF. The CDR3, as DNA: TGTGCCAGCAGCCCGGGGTCGCGGGCGTTTGAGACCCAGTACTTC.

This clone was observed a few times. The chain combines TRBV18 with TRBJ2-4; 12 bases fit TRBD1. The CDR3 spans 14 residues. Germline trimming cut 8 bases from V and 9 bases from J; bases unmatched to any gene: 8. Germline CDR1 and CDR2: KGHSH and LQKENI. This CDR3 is CASRRDRGHGIQYF. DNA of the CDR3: TGTGCCAGCCGGCGGGACAGGGGGCATGGCATTCAGTACTTC.

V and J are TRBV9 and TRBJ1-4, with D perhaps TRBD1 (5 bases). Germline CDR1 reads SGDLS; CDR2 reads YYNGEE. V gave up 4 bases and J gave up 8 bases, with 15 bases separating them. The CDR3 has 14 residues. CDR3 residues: CASSPQARAEKLFF. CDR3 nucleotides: TGTGCCAGCAGCCCACAGGCTAGGGCCGAAAAACTGTTTTTT.

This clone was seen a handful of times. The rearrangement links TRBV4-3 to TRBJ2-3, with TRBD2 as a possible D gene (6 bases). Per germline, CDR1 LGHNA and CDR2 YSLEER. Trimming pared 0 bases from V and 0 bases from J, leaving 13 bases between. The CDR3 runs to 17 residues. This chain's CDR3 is CASSQDPGSGSTDTQYF. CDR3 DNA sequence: TGCGCCAGCAGCCAAGATCCGGGGAGCGGGAGCACAGATACGCAGTATTTT.

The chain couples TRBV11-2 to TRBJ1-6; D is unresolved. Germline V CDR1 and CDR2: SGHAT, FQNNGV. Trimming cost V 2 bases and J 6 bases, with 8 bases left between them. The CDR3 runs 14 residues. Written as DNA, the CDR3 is TGTGCCAGCAGCTTACACAGTTCTAATTCACCCCTCCACTTT. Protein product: CASSLHSSNSPLHF.

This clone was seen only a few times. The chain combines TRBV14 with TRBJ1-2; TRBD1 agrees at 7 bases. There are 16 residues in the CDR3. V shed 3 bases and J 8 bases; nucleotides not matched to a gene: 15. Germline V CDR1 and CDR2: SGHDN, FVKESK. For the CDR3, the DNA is TGTGCCAGCAGCCAGCTCGGTGGACAGGACCCTGGGGGCTACACCTTC. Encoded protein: CASSQLGGQDPGGYTF.

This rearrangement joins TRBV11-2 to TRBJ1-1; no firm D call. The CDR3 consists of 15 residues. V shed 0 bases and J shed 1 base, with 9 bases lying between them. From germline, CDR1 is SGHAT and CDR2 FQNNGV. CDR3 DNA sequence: TGTGCCAGCAGCTTAGATCTCCGGGGGAACACTGAAGCTTTCTTT. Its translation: CASSLDLRGNTEAFF.

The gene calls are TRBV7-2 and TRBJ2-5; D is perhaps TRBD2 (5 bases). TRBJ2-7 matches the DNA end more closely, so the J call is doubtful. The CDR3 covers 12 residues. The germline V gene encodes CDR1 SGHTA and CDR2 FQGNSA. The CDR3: CASSPPGYEQYF. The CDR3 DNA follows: TGTGCCAGCAGCCCCCCGGGATACGAGCAGTACTTC.

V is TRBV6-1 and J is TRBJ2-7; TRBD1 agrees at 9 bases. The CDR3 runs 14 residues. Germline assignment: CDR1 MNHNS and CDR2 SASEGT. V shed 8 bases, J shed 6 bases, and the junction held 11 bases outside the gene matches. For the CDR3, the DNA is TGTGCCAGCTCCGGGACAGGGTTAAAGGGCGAGCAGTACGTC. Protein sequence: CASSGTGLKGEQYV.

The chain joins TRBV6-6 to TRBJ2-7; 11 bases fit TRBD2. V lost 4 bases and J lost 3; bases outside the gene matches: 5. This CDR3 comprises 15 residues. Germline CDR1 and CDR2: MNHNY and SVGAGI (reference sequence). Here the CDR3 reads CASSFAGTSGYEQYF. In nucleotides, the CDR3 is TGTGCCAGCAGTTTTGCCGGGACTAGCGGCTACGAGCAGTACTTC.

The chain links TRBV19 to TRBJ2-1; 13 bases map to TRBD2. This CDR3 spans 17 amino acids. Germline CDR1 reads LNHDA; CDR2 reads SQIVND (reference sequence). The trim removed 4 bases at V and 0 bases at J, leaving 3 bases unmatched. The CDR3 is CASSRTSGGLSYNEQFF. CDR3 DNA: TGTGCCAGTAGTAGGACTAGCGGGGGCCTCTCCTACAATGAGCAGTTCTTC.

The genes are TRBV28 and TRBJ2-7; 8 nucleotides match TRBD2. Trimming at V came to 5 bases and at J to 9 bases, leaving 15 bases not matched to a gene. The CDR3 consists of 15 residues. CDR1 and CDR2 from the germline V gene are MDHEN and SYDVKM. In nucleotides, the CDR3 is TGTGCCAGCAGTCCACTGGGGGATAGCGGGAAAGTGCAGTACGTC. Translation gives CASSPLGDSGKVQYV.

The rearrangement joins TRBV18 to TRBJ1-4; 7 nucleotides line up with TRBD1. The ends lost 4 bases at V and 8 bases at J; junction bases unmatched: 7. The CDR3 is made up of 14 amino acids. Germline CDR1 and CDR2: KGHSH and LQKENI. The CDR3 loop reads CASSRPGTAEKLFF. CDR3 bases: TGTGCCAGCTCACGACCCGGGACAGCCGAAAAACTGTTTTTT. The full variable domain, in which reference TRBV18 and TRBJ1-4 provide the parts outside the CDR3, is NAGVMQNPRHLVRRRGQEARLRCSPMKGHSHVYWYRQLPEEGLKFMVYLQKENIIDESGMPKERFSAEFPKEGPSILRIQQVVRGDSAAYFCASSRPGTAEKLFFGSGTQLSVL.

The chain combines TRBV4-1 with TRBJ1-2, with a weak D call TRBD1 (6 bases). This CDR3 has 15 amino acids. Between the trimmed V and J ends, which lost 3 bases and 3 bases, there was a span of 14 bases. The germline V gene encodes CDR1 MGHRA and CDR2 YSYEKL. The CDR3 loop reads CASSQKGGVDYGYTF. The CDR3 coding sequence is TGCGCCAGCAGCCAGAAAGGGGGAGTGGACTATGGCTACACCTTC.

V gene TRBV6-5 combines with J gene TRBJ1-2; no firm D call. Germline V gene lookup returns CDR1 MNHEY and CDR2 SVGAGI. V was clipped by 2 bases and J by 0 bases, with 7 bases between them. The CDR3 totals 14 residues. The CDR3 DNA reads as TGTGCCAGCAGTTACACGGGTACTAACTATGGCTACACCTTC. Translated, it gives CASSYTGTNYGYTF.

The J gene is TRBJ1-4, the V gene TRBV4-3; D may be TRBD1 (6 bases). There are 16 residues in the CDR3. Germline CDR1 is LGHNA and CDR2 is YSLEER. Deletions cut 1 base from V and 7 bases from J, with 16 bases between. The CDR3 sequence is CASSQVVAGDGEKLFF. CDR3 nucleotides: TGCGCCAGCAGCCAAGTGGTTGCAGGGGACGGTGAAAAACTGTTTTTT.